Below are 25 T cell receptor beta chains sequenced from a single sample in a study of blood T cell repertoires in COVID-19 (dated by TCRdb to the early 2020s). Library method: the immunoSEQ multiplex PCR assay. TCRdb obtained this table from immuneACCESS and retained in-frame rearrangements with V and J assigned. These tables miss some clones; where compared with another copy, unresolved V genes account for less than half of the shortfall, and the remainder is unexplained. The sample yields some 40,000 clones; around 86% were counted once. The top ten clones comprise over 5% of the sample. The sample taken for sequencing was peripheral blood. The source of these receptors is a man aged 35-49 years with active COVID-19.

The J gene is TRBJ2-1, the V gene TRBV21-1; TRBD2 is the table's D call, not checked against the DNA. TRBV21-1 is flagged as a pseudogene. The CDR3 covers 19 residues. The CDR3 DNA reads TGTGCCAGCAGCAAACCTGGTAGTACGGCGGGAGGGTTAGTCAATGAGCAGTTCTTC. This sequence encodes CASSKPGSTAGGLVNEQFF.

The rearrangement uses TRBV19 and TRBJ1-1; unclear D gene. Trimming left V 3 bases short and J 0 bases short, with 5 bases between. There are 13 residues in the CDR3. Germline V gene sequence: CDR1 LNHDA, CDR2 SQIVND (reference sequence). The CDR3 coding sequence is TGTGCCAGTAGTATCACGGTGAACACTGAAGCTTTCTTT. As protein: CASSITVNTEAFF.

The chain uses TRBV19 and TRBJ2-1; D may be TRBD2 (5 bases). The ends were cut back, 2 bases at V and 1 base at J, with 12 bases in the middle. CDR1 and CDR2 (germline): LNHDA, SQIVND (reference sequence). The CDR3 has 16 amino acids. This chain's CDR3 is CASSIISRGSYNEQFF. In DNA form, the CDR3 reads TGTGCCAGTAGTATAATCTCTAGAGGGTCCTACAATGAGCAGTTCTTC.

The chain couples TRBV5-1 to TRBJ1-4; 7 bases are a match to TRBD1. Losses at the gene ends were 1 base for V and 8 bases for J; bases not matched to a gene: 8. The germline V gene has CDR1 SGHRS and CDR2 YFSETQ. CDR3 length equals 15 residues. Written as DNA, the CDR3 is TGCGCCAGCAGCTTGTACAGGGGCCGGGGAGAAAAACTGTTTTTT. Amino acids: CASSLYRGRGEKLFF.

The V and J genes are TRBV6-4 and TRBJ1-4; D may be TRBD1 (5 bases). Germline CDR1 reads MRHNA; CDR2 reads SNTAGT. The CDR3 spans 19 residues. Between the trimmed V and J ends, which lost 11 bases and 0 bases, there was a span of 28 bases. CDR3 sequence (DNA): TGTGCCGACGCCGGGGGAGGGGCGTTCATCATCTCAACTAATGAAAAACTGTTTTTT. Residues: CADAGGGAFIISTNEKLFF.

This sequence joins TRBV30 and TRBJ1-4, with D tentatively TRBD1 (5 bases). Germline CDR1 reads GTSNPN; CDR2 reads SVGIG (reference sequence). The CDR3 spans 13 residues. V lost 4 bases and J 8 bases, leaving 14 bases between the germline ends. Here the CDR3 reads CAWTEGETEKLFF. DNA of the CDR3: TGTGCCTGGACCGAAGGGGAAACCGAAAAACTGTTTTTT.

The chain couples TRBV6-1 to TRBJ2-5, with 11 bases matching TRBD2. There are 18 residues in the CDR3. Germline CDR1 is MNHNS and CDR2 is SASEGT. Losses at the gene ends were 3 bases for V and 3 bases for J; bases not matched to a gene: 12. CDR3 coding DNA: TGTGCCAGCAGTGATTGGCTAGCGGGAGGCTATGATGAAGAGACCCAGTACTTC. This codes for CASSDWLAGGYDEETQYF.

This chain connects TRBV5-4 to TRBJ2-1; 8 bases align to TRBD2. The length of the CDR3 is 14 residues. V was clipped by 0 bases and J by 8 bases; unmatched bases: 4. Germline CDR1 and CDR2: SGHNT and YYREEE (reference sequence). DNA for the CDR3: TGTGCCAGCAGCTTGGAACTAGCGGCTGATGAGCAGTTCTTC. It encodes CASSLELAADEQFF.

V is TRBV18 and J is TRBJ2-7, with 7 nucleotides matching TRBD1. The CDR3 runs 13 residues. CDR1 and CDR2 (germline): KGHSH, LQKENI. V lost 3 bases to trimming and J lost 3 bases; unmatched junction nucleotides: 2. This CDR3 is CASSPDRFYEQYF. CDR3 sequence (DNA): TGTGCCAGCTCACCGGACAGGTTCTACGAGCAGTACTTC.

This clone has a single count. The CDR3 spells CASTPLADSSYEQYF. The CDR3 nucleotides are TGCGCCAGCACCCCCCTAGCGGATTCCTCCTACGAGCAGTACTTC. J is TRBJ2-7 and V is TRBV4-1; 7 bases map to TRBD2. V shed 7 bases and J 0 bases; nucleotides not matched to a gene: 9. Germline loops: CDR1 MGHRA, CDR2 YSYEKL. This CDR3 contains 15 residues.

The rearrangement joins TRBV19 to TRBJ1-6; 8 bases agree with TRBD1. The CDR3 contains 16 residues. The V gene's germline CDR1 is LNHDA and CDR2 SQIVND (reference sequence). Trimming at V came to 1 base and at J to 6 bases, leaving 5 bases not matched to a gene. CDR3 DNA sequence: TGTGCCAGTAGTATAGTCCTCCAGGGGGCTAATTCACCCCTCCACTTT. Encoded protein: CASSIVLQGANSPLHF. Full variable domain (missing parts from reference TRBV19 and TRBJ1-6): DGGITQSPKYLFRKEGQNVTLSCEQNLNHDAMYWYRQDPGQGLRLIYYSQIVNDFQKGDIAEGYSVSREKKESFPLTVTSAQKNPTAFYLCASSIVLQGANSPLHFGNGTRLTVT.

This chain connects TRBV5-1 to TRBJ2-1; D call uncertain. The CDR3 covers 12 residues. V dropped 2 bases and J dropped 3 bases, with 3 bases sitting between them. Germline V lookup: CDR1 SGHRS, CDR2 YFSETQ. The CDR3 loop reads CASSFLYNEQFF. In nucleotides, the CDR3 is TGCGCCAGCAGCTTTCTCTACAATGAGCAGTTCTTC. Based on the CDR3 plus reference TRBV5-1 and TRBJ2-1, the full variable domain is KAGVTQTPRYLIKTRGQQVTLSCSPISGHRSVSWYQQTPGQGLQFLFEYFSETQRNKGNFPGRFSGRQFSNSRSEMNVSTLELGDSALYLCASSFLYNEQFFGPGTRLTVL.

V is TRBV18 and J is TRBJ2-1; 9 bases align to TRBD2. The ends lost 1 base at V and 6 bases at J; junction bases unmatched: 4. This CDR3 is 15 amino acids long. Per the germline V gene, CDR1 is KGHSH and CDR2 is LQKENI. This CDR3 reads CASSPLAGAANEQFF. The CDR3, as DNA: TGTGCCAGCTCACCACTAGCGGGAGCTGCCAATGAGCAGTTCTTC.

The CDR3 sequence is CASSPWGEYEQFF. The CDR3 DNA follows: TGTGCCAGCTCACCATGGGGGGAATATGAGCAGTTCTTC. The V gene is TRBV18, the J gene TRBJ2-1; TRBD2 might be the D (6 bases). The ends were cut back, 2 bases at V and 8 bases at J, with 10 bases in the middle. This CDR3 comprises 13 residues. Germline V gene lookup returns CDR1 KGHSH and CDR2 LQKENI.

The rearrangement links TRBV7-8 to TRBJ2-7; TRBD1 matches at 9 bases. Germline CDR1 reads SGHVS; CDR2 reads FQNEAQ. V lost 4 bases to trimming and J lost 1 base; unmatched junction nucleotides: 8. CDR3 length: 16 amino acids. The CDR3 here is CASSSTGQGASYEQYF. CDR3 coding DNA: TGTGCCAGCAGCTCAACGGGACAGGGTGCTTCCTACGAGCAGTACTTC.

This chain uses TRBV20-1 with TRBJ1-1; D gene unclear. Germline loops: CDR1 DFQATT, CDR2 SNEGSKA (reference sequence). The V end was cut by 1 base, the J end by 11 bases, with 8 bases between. The CDR3 is 10 amino acids. The CDR3 protein is CSARAARAFF. CDR3 coding DNA: TGCAGTGCTAGAGCCGCGAGGGCTTTCTTT.

The genes are TRBV23-1 and TRBJ1-2, with a possible D match to TRBD1 (6 bases). TRBV23-1 is given ORF status, its function remaining uncertain. Trimming left V 0 bases short and J 2 bases short, with 13 bases between. The CDR3 is made up of 16 amino acids. The CDR3 is CASSQSIPGENYGYTF. The CDR3 DNA sequence: TGCGCCAGCAGTCAATCGATCCCAGGGGAAAACTATGGCTACACCTTC.

This clone occurred once. V usage is TRBV16 and J usage is TRBJ1-1; D may be TRBD1 (6 bases). The V gene lost 0 bases and the J gene lost 5 bases, with 10 bases spanning the gap. The CDR3 has 14 residues. Germline CDR1 KGHSY, CDR2 FQNENV. CDR3 DNA: TGTGCCAGCAGCCAATCGAGGGGGGGGACTGAAGCTTTCTTT. Encoded protein: CASSQSRGGTEAFF.

The CDR3 coding sequence is TGTGCCAGCAGTCCCCCAGCGGTCACAGATACGCAGTATTTT. Its protein is CASSPPAVTDTQYF. This chain links TRBV28 with TRBJ2-3, with a tentative D call TRBD2 (5 bases). Germline-derived CDR1 and CDR2 are MDHEN and SYDVKM. This CDR3 is 14 amino acids long. Trimming took 5 bases from V and 2 from J, leaving 11 bases between them.

The chain links TRBV27 to TRBJ2-2; 11 bases map to TRBD1. Trimming took 5 bases from V and 7 from J; bases not matched to a gene: 3. The CDR3 contains 14 residues. Germline assignment: CDR1 MNHEY and CDR2 SMNVEV (reference sequence). The CDR3 spells CASSPGTGGGELFF. DNA for the CDR3: TGTGCCAGCAGTCCGGGGACAGGGGGCGGGGAGCTGTTTTTT.

The chain recombines TRBV9 with TRBJ2-7, with D tentatively TRBD1 (5 bases). V lost 7 bases to trimming and J lost 0 bases, with 20 bases between them. This CDR3 is built from 16 residues. In germline, CDR1 is SGDLS, CDR2 YYNGEE. DNA of the CDR3: TGTGCCAGCGTCTTCCCGCGGAGACAGCGCTCCTACGAGCAGTACTTC. Translation gives CASVFPRRQRSYEQYF.

V and J are TRBV6-6 and TRBJ2-7, with TRBD2 matching 13 bases. CDR1 and CDR2 from the germline V gene are MNHNY and SVGAGI (reference sequence). There are 20 residues in the CDR3. V gave up 5 bases and J gave up 5 bases; unmatched junction bases: 21. The CDR3 nucleotides are TGTGCCAGCAGTCACGGACTAGCGGGAGCAACCTTTAAACTAAGCCACGAGCAGTACTTC. It encodes CASSHGLAGATFKLSHEQYF.

The chain employs TRBV9 and TRBJ2-1, with TRBD2 as a possible D gene (5 bases). V was clipped by 10 bases and J by 9 bases, with 26 bases between them. The CDR3 consists of 15 residues. Germline V gene lookup returns CDR1 SGDLS and CDR2 YYNGEE. CDR3 nucleotide sequence: TGTGCCTCAGAGAGAGGGCATGGTTTAGGTGGTGAGCAGTTCTTC. Translated, it gives CASERGHGLGGEQFF.

The chain uses TRBV19 and TRBJ1-5, with D maybe TRBD1 (6 bases). Trimming cost V 4 bases and J 4 bases, with 11 bases left between them. The CDR3 covers 14 residues. CDR1 and CDR2 from the germline V gene are LNHDA and SQIVND (reference sequence). As DNA, the CDR3 is TGTGCCAGTAGTAGGGACACGGGGAATCAGCCCCAGCATTTT. Translating gives CASSRDTGNQPQHF.

CDR3: CASRTIMTSPSYF. CDR3 nucleotide sequence: TGTGCCAGCAGGACTATTATGACAAGTCCGTCGTACTTC. This sequence joins TRBV6-5 and TRBJ2-7, with TRBD2 as a possible D gene (5 bases). Germline V gene lookup returns CDR1 MNHEY and CDR2 SVGAGI. Deletions cut 6 bases from V and 12 bases from J, with 21 bases between. The CDR3 sequence is 13 residues long.